The sequence of this TCR beta chain was determined in a study of response to subunit inactivated influenza vaccine. TCRdb fed the RT-PCR reads into MiXCR, producing one record per CDR3 protein. The table lists more than 400,000 distinct CDR3 sequences, approximately 11% of them singletons. The CDR3 length is 15 residues. The germline gives CDR1 SGHAT, CDR2 FQNNGV. Trimming cost V 8 bases and J 0 bases, with 13 bases left between them. Study-level findings and limits: The authors proposed limited new T cell recruitment per seasonal influenza vaccination.

Remarks on this clonotype: Its antigen is not identified.

The V gene is TRBV11-2, the J gene TRBJ2-2; D possibly corresponds to TRBD2 (5 bases). This TCR was recovered from a man aged 50 or older who received an inactivated influenza vaccine. The sequenced sample was PBMCs from blood, obtained about 40 days after vaccination. This CDR3 reads CASRPLGTNTGELFF. Written as DNA, the CDR3 is TGTGCCAGCCGCCCGCTCGGGACGAACACCGGGGAGCTGTTTTTT. The entire variable domain, with the rest obtained from reference TRBV11-2 and TRBJ2-2, is as follows: EAGVAQSPRYKIIEKRQSVAFWCNPISGHATLYWYQQILGQGPKLLIQFQNNGVVDDSQLPKDRFSAERLKGVDSTLKIQPAKLEDSAVYLCASRPLGTNTGELFFGEGSRLTVL.